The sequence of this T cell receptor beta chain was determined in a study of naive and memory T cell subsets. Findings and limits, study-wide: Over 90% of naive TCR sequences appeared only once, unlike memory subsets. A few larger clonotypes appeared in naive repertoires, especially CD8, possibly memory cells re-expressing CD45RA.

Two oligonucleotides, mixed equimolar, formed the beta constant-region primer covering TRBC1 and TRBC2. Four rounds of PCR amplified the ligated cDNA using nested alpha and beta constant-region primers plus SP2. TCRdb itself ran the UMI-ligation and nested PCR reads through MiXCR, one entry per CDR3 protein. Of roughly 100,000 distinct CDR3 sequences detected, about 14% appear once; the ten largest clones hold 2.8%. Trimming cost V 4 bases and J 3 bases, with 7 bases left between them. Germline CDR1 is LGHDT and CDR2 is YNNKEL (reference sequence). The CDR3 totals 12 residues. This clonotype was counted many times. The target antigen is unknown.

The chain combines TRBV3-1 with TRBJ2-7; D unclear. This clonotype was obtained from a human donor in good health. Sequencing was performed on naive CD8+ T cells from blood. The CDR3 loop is CASSPDGYEQYF. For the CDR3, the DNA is TGTGCCAGCAGCCCGGACGGCTACGAGCAGTACTTC.